This TCR beta chain was identified during a study of T cell responses to AZD1222 COVID-19 vaccine. Study at large: Second-dose timings of about 4 or about 12 weeks were pooled. Broader study findings: Only five to seven AZD1222 recipients tested seropositive at baseline. The CD4 TCRs associated with vaccination extended across spike and predominated at 160-218 and 743-854. It should be noted that donors were predominantly white British and more often female, and clonal diversity was possibly underestimated.

The germline CDR1 and CDR2 sequences are LGHDT and YNNKEL (reference sequence). Trimming took 4 bases from V and 2 from J, leaving 13 bases between them. CDR3 size: 15 residues. Concerning this clone itself: Its target is not known.

Libraries were prepared by immunoSEQ multiplex PCR; TCRdb keeps only in-frame clonotypes and omits some of them. The sample holds more than 70,000 clones, about 85% seen once. Source: peripheral blood, taken on day 0 of AZD1222 vaccination. The chain has TRBV3-1 (or the pseudogene TRBV3-2) and TRBJ2-3; D perhaps matches TRBD1 (6 bases). The source of this sequence is an adult in good health. CDR3 residues: CASSPRDTHTDTQYF. The CDR3 DNA is TGTGCCAGCAGCCCACGGGACACACACACAGATACGCAGTATTTT.